This T cell receptor beta chain came from a study of blood T cell repertoires in COVID-19. Participants were aged 18 to 89 years, lived in around 22 US areas, and enrolled virtually. This CDR3 comprises 17 residues. The V gene lost 3 bases and the J gene lost 2 bases, with 17 bases spanning the gap. Assay used: immunoSEQ multiplex PCR; TCRdb lists only in-frame clones, some missing. Among 220,000 or so clones listed, around nine tenths were seen once. V gene TRBV23-1 combines with J gene TRBJ1-5; TRBD1 is a possible D gene (5 bases). TRBV23-1 is recorded as an ORF, its role being uncertain. Specimen: PBMCs or T cells enriched from blood (not recorded which). This TCR derives from a woman aged 50 to 65 with acute COVID-19. CDR3 nucleotides: TGCGCCAGCAGTCAGTCGTTCAGGGATAAGCGCAATCAGCCCCAGCATTTT. This sequence encodes CASSQSFRDKRNQPQHF.